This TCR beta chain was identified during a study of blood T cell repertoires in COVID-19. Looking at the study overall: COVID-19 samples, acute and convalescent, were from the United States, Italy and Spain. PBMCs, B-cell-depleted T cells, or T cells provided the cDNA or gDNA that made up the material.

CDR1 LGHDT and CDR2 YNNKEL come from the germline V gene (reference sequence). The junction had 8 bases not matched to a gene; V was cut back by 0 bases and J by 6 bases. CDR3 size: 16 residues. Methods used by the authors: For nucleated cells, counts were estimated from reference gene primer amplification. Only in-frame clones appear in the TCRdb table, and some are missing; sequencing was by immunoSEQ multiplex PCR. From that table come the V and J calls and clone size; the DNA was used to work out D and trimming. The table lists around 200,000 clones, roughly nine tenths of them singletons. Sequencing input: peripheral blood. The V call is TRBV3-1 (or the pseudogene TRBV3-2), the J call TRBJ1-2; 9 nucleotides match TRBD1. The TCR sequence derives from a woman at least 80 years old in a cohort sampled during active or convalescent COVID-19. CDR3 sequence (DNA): TGTGCCAGCAGCCAAGAGGGCCTAACAGGGGGCCATGGCTACACCTTC. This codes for CASSQEGLTGGHGYTF.